In its sample, the clone carrying this T cell receptor (beta chain) was seen many times. What it binds is unknown. This sample was taken from a study of T-cell memory formation after mild COVID-19. Findings of the study overall: Clones contracting across day 15 to 85 had a balanced CD4/CD8 profile; later expanding clones leaned CD4+.

Between the trimmed V and J ends, which lost 0 bases and 7 bases, there was a span of 15 bases. The germline gives CDR1 LNHNV, CDR2 YYDKDF (reference sequence). The CDR3 has 15 amino acids. Employing constant-segment primers, 5'RACE generated TCR alpha and TCR beta cDNA libraries bearing sample barcodes and UMIs. Each CDR3 protein is one row after TCRdb ran MiXCR on the 5' RACE reads. Of almost 45,000 distinct CDR3 sequences listed, over 6.5% are singletons. The chain employs TRBV15 and TRBJ2-5; D may be TRBD2 (6 bases). The clonotype comes from an adult who had mild COVID-19 (a few samples of this study predate the infection). Cell type and time point are not known. What was sequenced was PBMCs or a T cell subset sorted from them (not recorded which). The CDR3 region is CATSRDKGTGGTQYF. CDR3 DNA: TGTGCCACCAGCAGAGATAAAGGAACCGGGGGGACCCAGTACTTC.